This is a list of T cell receptor beta chains from one sample in a study of cytomegalovirus exposure and HLA in healthy donors. The table came from immunoSEQ multiplex PCR; TCRdb's copy has only in-frame clones and leaves some out. The table includes 100,000 or so clones, approximately 12% detected once. Sequencing used PBMCs. These receptors were obtained from a man between 35 and 55 years old in good health and CMV-seropositive. Each CDR3 is given with its conserved first and last residue. The order of the fields is J gene, V gene, D gene, clone size, CDR3 protein, CDR3 DNA. D genes are given only for firm matches. The size of a clone is reported for some rows only, either as once, few or many, or as a class for expanded clones.

TRBJ2-1 TRBV30 . few CAWSRLASYNEQFF TGTGCCTGGAGCAGACTGGCCTCCTACAATGAGCAGTTCTTC
TRBJ2-1 TRBV15 TRBD1 . CATSKVDRGLWSEQFF TGTGCCACCAGCAAAGTGGACAGGGGTCTGTGGAGTGAGCAGTTCTTC
TRBJ2-2 TRBV4-1 TRBD2 . CASSLRTSASSGELFF TGCGCCAGCAGCCTTCGGACTAGCGCCTCGTCCGGGGAGCTGTTTTTT
TRBJ2-7 TRBV2 TRBD2 . CASRELAGVYEQYF TGTGCCAGCAGAGAACTAGCGGGAGTCTACGAGCAGTACTTC
TRBJ2-7 TRBV20-1 . few CSARGSYEQYF TGCAGTGCTAGAGGGAGCTACGAGCAGTACTTC
TRBJ2-7 TRBV5-5 . . CASSPTGPPTYEQYF TGTGCCAGCAGTCCTACAGGGCCCCCCACCTACGAGCAGTACTTC
TRBJ2-7 TRBV4-1 TRBD2 few CASSRGGTAPYEQYF TGCGCCAGCAGCCGGGGGGGGACGGCGCCCTACGAGCAGTACTTC
TRBJ2-5 TRBV28 TRBD1 few CASRDRTGVETQYF TGTGCCAGCAGAGATCGGACAGGGGTGGAGACCCAGTACTTC
TRBJ2-5 TRBV28 . few CASSPGLILKTQYF TGTGCCAGCAGTCCCGGACTTATTTTGAAGACCCAGTACTTC
TRBJ1-4 TRBV9 TRBD1 few CASSAVQGAEEKLFF TGTGCCAGCAGCGCGGTACAGGGGGCAGAAGAAAAACTGTTTTTT
TRBJ1-3 TRBV7-7 TRBD1 many CASSPLPGTGNTIYF TGTGCCAGCAGCCCCCTTCCGGGGACAGGGAACACCATATATTTT
TRBJ2-7 TRBV6-1 . . CATAGFVGSYEQYF TGTGCCACCGCGGGATTCGTGGGGTCCTACGAGCAGTACTTC
TRBJ2-3 TRBV29-1 TRBD1 few CSVAGQGTDTQYF TGCAGCGTTGCGGGACAGGGGACAGATACGCAGTATTTT
TRBJ2-7 TRBV13 . . CASSLKLSENYEQYF TGTGCCAGCAGCTTAAAGCTTAGTGAAAACTACGAGCAGTACTTC
TRBJ2-4 TRBV19 . few CASSMAPRERVNIQYF TGTGCCAGTAGTATGGCCCCTCGGGAGCGGGTAAACATTCAGTACTTC
TRBJ1-1 TRBV7-3 TRBD1 . CASSLFGTGGNTEAFF TGTGCCAGCAGCTTATTCGGGACAGGGGGCAACACTGAAGCTTTCTTT
TRBJ2-1 TRBV18 TRBD1 few CASSPGTANNEQFF TGTGCCAGCTCACCAGGGACAGCGAACAATGAGCAGTTCTTC
TRBJ2-2 TRBV7-9 . few CASSLRRENTGELFF TGTGCCAGCAGCTTGAGACGGGAAAACACCGGGGAGCTGTTTTTT
TRBJ2-7 TRBV6-5 TRBD2 . CASSYSGTSGTYEQYF TGTGCCAGCAGTTACTCAGGGACTAGCGGAACCTACGAGCAGTACTTC
TRBJ2-4 TRBV27 TRBD2 . CASSVRGGLNIQYF TGTGCCAGCAGTGTTCGGGGGGGCTTAAACATTCAGTACTTC
TRBJ2-1 TRBV10-3 TRBD2 few CAISESGGRLYNEQFF TGTGCCATCAGTGAGTCGGGCGGGAGGCTGTACAATGAGCAGTTCTTC
TRBJ2-1 TRBV13 TRBD2 . CASSSRTDLAGRLWGEQFF TGTGCCAGCAGCTCTAGGACGGACTTAGCGGGACGTCTATGGGGTGAGCAGTTCTTC
TRBJ2-2 TRBV4-1 TRBD1 . CASSQDRAGTGELFF TGCGCCAGCAGCCAGGACAGGGCTGGTACCGGGGAGCTGTTTTTT
TRBJ2-3 TRBV6-5 . . CASRRGTDTQYF TGTGCCAGCAGACGCGGCACAGATACGCAGTATTTT
TRBJ1-2 TRBV6-1 . . CASRQSGTTNYGYTF TGTGCCAGTCGCCAATCGGGGACAACTAACTATGGCTACACCTTC
TRBJ2-7 TRBV27 TRBD2 . CASSSRGGPYEQYF TGTGCCAGCAGTTCTCGGGGGGGGCCCTACGAGCAGTACTTC
TRBJ2-1 TRBV7-2 TRBD2 . CASSLGTLAGVEQFF TGTGCCAGCAGCTTAGGTACACTAGCGGGAGTCGAACAGTTCTTC
TRBJ2-2 TRBV5-1 TRBD1 few CASSRQTGDTGELFF TGCGCCAGCAGCCGCCAGACAGGGGACACCGGGGAGCTGTTTTTT
TRBJ2-1 TRBV27 . . CASSLPSPNNEQFF TGTGCCAGCAGTTTGCCGAGTCCCAACAATGAGCAGTTCTTC
TRBJ2-3 TRBV11-3 . . CASSLDQGEGTDTQYF TGTGCCAGCAGCTTAGACCAAGGGGAGGGCACAGATACGCAGTATTTT
TRBJ2-5 TRBV19 . . CASSPQGLAQETQYF TGTGCCAGTAGTCCCCAAGGGCTAGCCCAAGAGACCCAGTACTTC
TRBJ2-3 TRBV4-1 TRBD2 . CASSLEGLAGGPDTQYF TGCGCCAGCAGCCTAGAGGGACTAGCGGGAGGGCCTGATACGCAGTATTTT
TRBJ2-3 TRBV6-5 . few CASSGERDTQYF TGTGCCAGCAGCGGAGAACGAGATACGCAGTATTTT
TRBJ2-7 TRBV7-9 TRBD2 few CASSPTSGSSGREQYF TGTGCCAGCAGCCCGACTAGCGGGAGTTCAGGCAGGGAGCAGTACTTC
TRBJ2-2 TRBV5-1 TRBD1 . CASSLRYDRGTTGELFF TGCGCCAGCAGTTTGCGGTATGACAGGGGAACCACCGGGGAGCTGTTTTTT
TRBJ2-3 TRBV6-4 . few CASSENQGRADTQYF TGTGCCAGCAGTGAGAATCAGGGTCGGGCAGATACGCAGTATTTT
TRBJ2-7 TRBV28 TRBD2 . CASSSAGTSGIYEQYF TGTGCCAGCAGTTCGGCGGGGACTAGCGGTATCTACGAGCAGTACTTC
TRBJ2-7 TRBV25-1 TRBD1 . CASSTGGMVYEQYF TGTGCCAGCAGTACAGGGGGGATGGTCTACGAGCAGTACTTC
TRBJ2-1 TRBV7-8 TRBD2 . CASGPGLAGGPEYNEQFF TGTGCCAGCGGGCCGGGACTAGCGGGAGGGCCGGAGTACAATGAGCAGTTCTTC
TRBJ2-1 TRBV9 TRBD2 . CASSVGGRLAGGPSNEQFF TGTGCCAGCAGCGTAGGAGGGAGGCTAGCGGGAGGGCCCTCGAATGAGCAGTTCTTC